One sample yielded the 9 T cell receptor beta chains listed below, sequenced in a study of T cell responses to AZD1222 COVID-19 vaccine. The assay was immunoSEQ multiplex PCR, and TCRdb's table has in-frame clones only and misses some. This table has around 120,000 clones, around 94% appearing once. Source: peripheral blood, taken on day 0 of AZD1222 vaccination. The receptors originated from an adult in good health.

The chain joins TRBV27 to TRBJ2-5; the match to TRBD1 covers 7 bases. With V trimmed by 5 bases and J by 3 bases, 12 bases remained unmatched. Looked up from germline, CDR1 is MNHEY and CDR2 is SMNVEV (reference sequence). This CDR3 is built from 16 residues. The CDR3 loop reads CASSPTTGRRKETQYF. The DNA of the CDR3 is TGTGCCAGCAGTCCCACGACAGGGAGAAGGAAAGAGACCCAGTACTTC.

The rearrangement joins TRBV4-1 to TRBJ1-4; 9 bases agree with TRBD1. This CDR3 has 15 residues. J gave up 7 bases and V 6 bases, and 9 bases lay outside the gene matches. Germline V gives CDR1 MGHRA, CDR2 YSYEKL. CDR3 residues: CASRKTGTGSEKLFF. CDR3 in DNA: TGCGCCAGCAGAAAGACCGGGACAGGGAGTGAAAAACTGTTTTTT.

This chain joins TRBV4-2 and TRBJ2-3; 8 nucleotides align to TRBD2. Germline trimming cut 1 base from V and 6 bases from J; bases unmatched to any gene: 3. Per germline, CDR1 LGHNA and CDR2 YNFKEQ. The CDR3 is 14 residues long. The CDR3 is CASSQGLARDTQYF. The DNA of the CDR3 is TGTGCCAGCAGCCAAGGACTAGCGCGGGATACGCAGTATTTT.

This chain joins TRBV27 and TRBJ1-6; perhaps TRBD1 as D (6 bases). The CDR3 runs to 15 residues. The V gene lost 5 bases and the J gene lost 3 bases, with 11 bases spanning the gap. Germline values: CDR1 MNHEY, CDR2 SMNVEV (reference sequence). CDR3 in DNA: TGTGCCAGCAGTCCCAGGACAGTCTATAATTCACCCCTCCACTTT. Translating gives CASSPRTVYNSPLHF.

The chain is built from TRBV7-3 and TRBJ2-7; the D is unclear. Trimming removed 1 base from V and 0 bases from J, with 10 bases in between. The germline V gene encodes CDR1 SGHTA and CDR2 FQGTGA. The CDR3 runs 15 residues. DNA for the CDR3: TGTGCCAGCAGCTTAAGCTGGATACCCTCCTACGAGCAGTACTTC. Translated: CASSLSWIPSYEQYF.

The CDR3 coding sequence is TGCGCCAGCAGCTTGAGTCCCAGCGGGGGGGAAGCAGATACGCAGTATTTT. This codes for CASSLSPSGGEADTQYF. The V call is TRBV5-1, the J call TRBJ2-3; 10 nucleotides agree with TRBD2. CDR1 is SGHRS and CDR2 is YFSETQ in the germline V gene. Unmatched junction bases numbered 9, after V lost 1 base and J lost 4 bases. The CDR3 is 17 amino acids.

The rearrangement links TRBV4-3 to TRBJ1-4; tentative D call: TRBD1 (6 bases). The V gene's germline CDR1 is LGHNA and CDR2 YSLEER. With 2 bases removed from V and 10 bases from J, the gap between germline ends came to 17 bases. The CDR3 length is 15 residues. The CDR3 region is CASSQLLGASGKLFF. The CDR3 DNA reads TGCGCCAGCAGCCAACTGCTGGGGGCAAGTGGAAAACTGTTTTTT.

This chain joins TRBV7-9 and TRBJ2-3, with TRBD2 matching over 13 bases. The CDR3 is 16 amino acids. CDR1 and CDR2 from the germline V gene are SEHNR and FQNEAQ (reference sequence). Trimming removed 5 bases from V and 2 bases from J; junction bases left unmatched: 4. CDR3 amino acids: CASSLTSGRPTDTQYF. As DNA, the CDR3 is TGTGCCAGCAGCCTGACTAGCGGGAGGCCCACAGATACGCAGTATTTT. Drawing the rest from reference TRBV7-9 and TRBJ2-3, the complete variable domain is DTGVSQNPRHKITKRGQNVTFRCDPISEHNRLYWYRQTLGQGPEFLTYFQNEAQLEKSRLLSDRFSAERPKGSFSTLEIQRTEQGDSAMYLCASSLTSGRPTDTQYFGPGTRLTVL.

Only one count was recorded for this clone. The V gene is TRBV7-8, the J gene TRBJ1-3; D not resolved. The CDR3 sequence is 14 residues long. Germline loops: CDR1 SGHVS, CDR2 FQNEAQ. With 2 bases removed from V and 0 bases from J, the gap between germline ends came to 5 bases. The CDR3 spells CASSLQRSGNTIYF. The DNA for the CDR3 is TGTGCCAGCAGCTTACAGCGCTCTGGAAACACCATATATTTT.